This T cell receptor beta chain was documented in a study of vaccination and CD4 T cells after COVID-19. The overall study: The convalescents comprised six males and four females, two of them Hispanic. Sampling after COVID took place at a median of around 110 days (range 35 to 161) following diagnosis.

Time point here: late sampling 161 to 241 days after vaccination in three convalescent patients. Treatment specified: approximately nine-day PBMC culture with coronavirus spike peptide pools or control peptides (ViraFEST assay). As concerns this clonotype: Its target is not known.

Sequencing of cultured CD4+ T cell DNA used the Oncomine TCR Beta short-read assay. TCRdb ran MiXCR on the PCR reads and lists one entry per CDR3 protein. The sample lists around 20,000 distinct CDR3 sequences; roughly two fifths were seen once. The CDR3 sequence is 14 residues long. V lost 5 bases, J lost 2 bases, and 5 bases stayed unmatched. Germline V lookup: CDR1 MNHEY, CDR2 SMNVEV (reference sequence). V usage is TRBV27 and J usage is TRBJ2-7; the match to TRBD1 covers 8 bases. The sequencing here drew on CD4+ T cells from blood, cultured in vitro, taken about 7 months after SARS-CoV-2 vaccination. This sequence was found in a human donor who had recovered from COVID-19. CDR3 sequence (DNA): TGTGCCAGCAGTACCGGACAGGGCACCTACGAGCAGTACTTC. It specifies CASSTGQGTYEQYF.